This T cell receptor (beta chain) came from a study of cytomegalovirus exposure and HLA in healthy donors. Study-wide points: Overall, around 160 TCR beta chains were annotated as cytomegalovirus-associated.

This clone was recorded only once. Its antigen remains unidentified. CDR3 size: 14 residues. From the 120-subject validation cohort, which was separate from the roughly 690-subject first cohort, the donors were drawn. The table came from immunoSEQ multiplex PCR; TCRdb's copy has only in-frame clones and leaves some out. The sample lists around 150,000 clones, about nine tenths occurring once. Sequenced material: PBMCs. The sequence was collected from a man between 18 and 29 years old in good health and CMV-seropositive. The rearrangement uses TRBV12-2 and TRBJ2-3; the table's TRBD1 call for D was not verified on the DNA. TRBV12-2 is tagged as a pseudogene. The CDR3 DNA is TGTGCAAGTCGCTCAGACAGGGATCCCGATACGCAGTATTTT. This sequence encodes CASRSDRDPDTQYF.